This T cell receptor (beta chain) was captured by sequencing in a study of shared clonotypes between healthy human individuals. Background on the study: Three plates each covered CD4 naive and memory; CD8 naive two, CD8 memory one. Study-wide points: When compared with the clonotypes that were shared by all four sorted-subset donors, the non-shared clonotypes turned out to have lower generation probabilities. Generally, estimated richness proved larger in naive subsets than it did in memory subsets.

Concerning this clone itself: Its antigen is not identified.

The method was immunoSEQ multiplex PCR; TCRdb's version includes in-frame clones alone and lacks a portion of them. The data contain approximately 1.1 million clones, approximately 78% of them singletons. Looked up from germline, CDR1 is SGHRS and CDR2 is YFSETQ. Trimming left V 4 bases short and J 5 bases short, with 22 bases between. The CDR3 covers 16 residues. Sequenced sample: memory CD4+ T cells from PBMCs. Documented subset: CD45RA-negative fraction. The chain carries TRBV5-1 and TRBJ2-7; D possibly corresponds to TRBD1 (5 bases). This receptor was identified in a man between 18 and 35 years old in good health. Some clones in this sample may be carry-over from other donors' samples. CDR3: CASSPLTAGISHEQYF. CDR3 DNA sequence: TGCGCCAGCAGCCCCCTAACCGCAGGGATTTCCCACGAGCAGTACTTC. The full variable domain, completed using reference TRBV5-1 and TRBJ2-7, is KAGVTQTPRYLIKTRGQQVTLSCSPISGHRSVSWYQQTPGQGLQFLFEYFSETQRNKGNFPGRFSGRQFSNSRSEMNVSTLELGDSALYLCASSPLTAGISHEQYFGPGTRLTVT.